This entry concerns a single T cell receptor (beta chain). The sample belongs to a study of blood T cell repertoires in COVID-19. About the research overall: The analysed material was cDNA or gDNA that came from T cells, B-cell-depleted T cells, or PBMCs.

V lost 4 bases to trimming and J lost 0 bases, with 10 bases between them. Germline V gene lookup returns CDR1 SGHVS and CDR2 FQNEAQ. The CDR3 contains 15 residues. As originally analysed: Amplified reference gene primers provided the basis for estimating nucleated cell counts. TCRdb's copy holds only in-frame clones and misses some; the assay was immunoSEQ multiplex PCR. The D gene and trimming were derived from the DNA, and the V and J assignments and clone size from that table. The data contain over 200,000 clones, around 90% of them singletons. Self-reported history from a screening survey and questionnaire set each donor's cohort.

Sequencing was carried out using PBMCs or T cells enriched from blood (not recorded which). The V gene is TRBV7-8, the J gene TRBJ1-3; D unresolved. The sequence derives from a human donor in a cohort exposed to, infected with or recovered from COVID-19 (not recorded which). The donor label of this sample is uncertain. Here the CDR3 reads CASSSPGSSGNTIYF. CDR3 nucleotides: TGTGCCAGCAGCTCCCCCGGTAGCTCTGGAAACACCATATATTTT.